A selection of T cell receptor beta chains follows, all from one sample in a study of CDR3 diversity in severe acne. TCRdb processed the PCR reads anew with MiXCR; each CDR3 protein has one entry. The data contain almost 85,000 distinct CDR3 sequences, under 65% of them seen just once; the ten biggest clones take up approximately 14%. The source material was blood. These receptors came from a male donor in good health, without acne. Each CDR3 is given with its conserved first and last residue. Each record gives: V gene, clone size, CDR3 length, J gene, D gene, CDR3 DNA, CDR3 protein. D genes are given only for firm matches. A row's size may be missing; if present it is once, few, many or a size class.

v_call: TRBV6-5
clone_size: -
cdr3_length: 16
j_call: TRBJ1-1
d_call: TRBD1
cdr3_nt: TGTGCCAGCAGTTACCAGACAGGGGGTCATGGGACTGAAGCTTTCTTT
cdr3_aa: CASSYQTGGHGTEAFF

v_call: TRBV7-2
clone_size: -
cdr3_length: 13
j_call: TRBJ1-2
d_call: TRBD1
cdr3_nt: TGTGCCAGCAGCTTCGACAGGGATGATGGCTACACCTTC
cdr3_aa: CASSFDRDDGYTF

v_call: TRBV19
clone_size: -
cdr3_length: 15
j_call: TRBJ2-3
d_call: TRBD2
cdr3_nt: TGTGCCATAAGGGGCGGGGGGGGTTGCACAGATACGCAGTATTTT
cdr3_aa: CAIRGGGGCTDTQYF

v_call: TRBV11-1
clone_size: -
cdr3_length: 14
j_call: TRBJ1-1
d_call: -
cdr3_nt: TGTGCCAGCAGCTGGAGGACGGAGAACACTGAAGCTTTCTTT
cdr3_aa: CASSWRTENTEAFF

v_call: TRBV12-3/TRBV12-4
clone_size: many
cdr3_length: 15
j_call: TRBJ2-1
d_call: TRBD2
cdr3_nt: TGTGCCAGCAGTTTAGTAGCGGGGGGGACTAATGAGCAGTTCTTC
cdr3_aa: CASSLVAGGTNEQFF

v_call: TRBV20-1
clone_size: -
cdr3_length: 12
j_call: TRBJ1-3
d_call: TRBD1
cdr3_nt: TGCAGTGCTAAAGACAGGGTTGACACCATATATTTT
cdr3_aa: CSAKDRVDTIYF

v_call: TRBV6-1
clone_size: -
cdr3_length: 12
j_call: TRBJ2-2
d_call: -
cdr3_nt: TGTGCCGTAGGCCGTAACACCGGGGAGCTGTTTTTT
cdr3_aa: CAVGRNTGELFF

v_call: TRBV7-9
clone_size: -
cdr3_length: 15
j_call: TRBJ2-1
d_call: TRBD2
cdr3_nt: TGTGCCAGCAGCTTAGTTAGCGGGGGGTTGAATGAGCAGTTCTTC
cdr3_aa: CASSLVSGGLNEQFF

v_call: TRBV15
clone_size: few
cdr3_length: 16
j_call: TRBJ2-2
d_call: -
cdr3_nt: TGTGCCACCAGCAAAGGCGGGACACGGAACACCGGGGAGTTGTTTTTT
cdr3_aa: CATSKGGTRNTGELFF

v_call: TRBV5-5
clone_size: few
cdr3_length: 13
j_call: TRBJ2-5
d_call: -
cdr3_nt: TGTGCCAGCAGCCCCTCCCCGGGGGAGACCCAGTACTTC
cdr3_aa: CASSPSPGETQYF

v_call: TRBV28
clone_size: -
cdr3_length: 14
j_call: TRBJ1-4
d_call: -
cdr3_nt: TGTGCCAGCAGTCTACTACACCTCAATGAAAAACTGTTTTTT
cdr3_aa: CASSLLHLNEKLFF

v_call: TRBV29-1
clone_size: -
cdr3_length: 10
j_call: TRBJ1-1
d_call: -
cdr3_nt: TGCAGCGTCCTGCACACTGAAGCTTTCTTT
cdr3_aa: CSVLHTEAFF

v_call: TRBV10-2
clone_size: -
cdr3_length: 13
j_call: TRBJ1-5
d_call: -
cdr3_nt: TGCGCCAGCAGTGAGTCAGGAATTCGGGCCCAGCATTTT
cdr3_aa: CASSESGIRAQHF

v_call: TRBV7-8
clone_size: few
cdr3_length: 16
j_call: TRBJ2-1
d_call: TRBD2
cdr3_nt: TGTGCCAGCAGCTTAGGCGCGGCGGGAGGGTACAATGAGCAGTTCTTC
cdr3_aa: CASSLGAAGGYNEQFF

v_call: TRBV10-3
clone_size: -
cdr3_length: 11
j_call: TRBJ2-7
d_call: -
cdr3_nt: TGTGCCGTTGCGGACAGCTACGAGCAGTACTTC
cdr3_aa: CAVADSYEQYF

v_call: TRBV19
clone_size: many
cdr3_length: 16
j_call: TRBJ2-7
d_call: -
cdr3_nt: TGTGCCAGTAGTCCTCCTGGCGCAGGGTTCGGTTACGAGCAGTACTTC
cdr3_aa: CASSPPGAGFGYEQYF

v_call: TRBV6-5
clone_size: -
cdr3_length: 16
j_call: TRBJ2-7
d_call: TRBD1
cdr3_nt: TGTGCCAGCAGTAGAGGGACAGGGGGACCCTCCTACGAGCAGTACTTC
cdr3_aa: CASSRGTGGPSYEQYF

v_call: TRBV20-1
clone_size: medium-sized
cdr3_length: 17
j_call: TRBJ2-5
d_call: TRBD2
cdr3_nt: TGCAGTGCTCCGTTAGCGACTAGCGGGAGGGCCGGGGAGACCCAGTACTTC
cdr3_aa: CSAPLATSGRAGETQYF

v_call: TRBV5-1
clone_size: many
cdr3_length: 15
j_call: TRBJ1-1
d_call: -
cdr3_nt: TGCGCCAGCAGCTCCGCCGGAAAGCTGAACACTGAAGCTTTCTTT
cdr3_aa: CASSSAGKLNTEAFF

v_call: TRBV7-2
clone_size: few
cdr3_length: 13
j_call: TRBJ1-2
d_call: -
cdr3_nt: TGTGCCAGCAGCGTCAACGCACAATATGGCTACACCTTC
cdr3_aa: CASSVNAQYGYTF

v_call: TRBV28
clone_size: many
cdr3_length: 16
j_call: TRBJ2-7
d_call: TRBD1
cdr3_nt: TGTGCCAGCAGTCCCAAGCCGGGACAGGGTTTCGCCGAGCAGTACTTC
cdr3_aa: CASSPKPGQGFAEQYF

v_call: TRBV20-1
clone_size: -
cdr3_length: 14
j_call: TRBJ1-5
d_call: -
cdr3_nt: TGCAGTGCTAGTGATAACCAGGGGAATCAGCCCCAGCATTTT
cdr3_aa: CSASDNQGNQPQHF

v_call: TRBV29-1
clone_size: many
cdr3_length: 12
j_call: TRBJ1-1
d_call: -
cdr3_nt: TGCAGCGTTGCGGACCTGAACACTGAAGCTTTCTTT
cdr3_aa: CSVADLNTEAFF

v_call: TRBV15
clone_size: -
cdr3_length: 14
j_call: TRBJ1-1
d_call: -
cdr3_nt: TGTGCCACCAGCAGAGATTTGGGGGCCTCTGAAGCTTTCTTT
cdr3_aa: CATSRDLGASEAFF

v_call: TRBV7-6
clone_size: -
cdr3_length: 17
j_call: TRBJ2-3
d_call: -
cdr3_nt: TGTGCCAGCAGCGGACGGGATTGGGAGTTTTTCACAGATACGCAGTATTTT
cdr3_aa: CASSGRDWEFFTDTQYF

v_call: TRBV6-1
clone_size: -
cdr3_length: 14
j_call: TRBJ2-2
d_call: -
cdr3_nt: TGTGCCAGCGCTCGGTCGCCCGACACCGGGGAGCTGTTTTTT
cdr3_aa: CASARSPDTGELFF

v_call: TRBV12-3/TRBV12-4
clone_size: -
cdr3_length: 13
j_call: TRBJ1-3
d_call: -
cdr3_nt: TGTGCCAGCAGTTTCGCGTTGGTTTACACCATATATTTT
cdr3_aa: CASSFALVYTIYF

v_call: TRBV6-5
clone_size: -
cdr3_length: 14
j_call: TRBJ2-7
d_call: TRBD2
cdr3_nt: TGTGCCAGCAGTAGGGCCTCGGGGGGCTACGAGCAGTACTTC
cdr3_aa: CASSRASGGYEQYF

v_call: TRBV25-1
clone_size: -
cdr3_length: 17
j_call: TRBJ1-5
d_call: -
cdr3_nt: TGTGCCAGCAGCCCAGAGCCTGTGGGCCTGAGCAATCAGCCCCAGCATTTT
cdr3_aa: CASSPEPVGLSNQPQHF

v_call: TRBV19
clone_size: few
cdr3_length: 14
j_call: TRBJ1-3
d_call: TRBD1
cdr3_nt: TGTGCCAGTAGGGTGACAGGGCAAGGAAACACCATATATTTT
cdr3_aa: CASRVTGQGNTIYF

v_call: TRBV4-1
clone_size: -
cdr3_length: 14
j_call: TRBJ1-1
d_call: -
cdr3_nt: TGCGCCAGCAGCCAGGGACATTTGAACACTGAAGCTTTCTTT
cdr3_aa: CASSQGHLNTEAFF

v_call: TRBV25-1
clone_size: many
cdr3_length: 12
j_call: TRBJ2-5
d_call: -
cdr3_nt: TGTGCCAGCAGTGGGCCGGTTGAGACCCAGTACTTC
cdr3_aa: CASSGPVETQYF

v_call: TRBV20-1
clone_size: many
cdr3_length: 14
j_call: TRBJ2-1
d_call: -
cdr3_nt: TGCAGTGCTAGAGATATGTATCACTACAATGAGCAGTTCTTC
cdr3_aa: CSARDMYHYNEQFF

v_call: TRBV12-3/TRBV12-4
clone_size: -
cdr3_length: 18
j_call: TRBJ2-1
d_call: TRBD2
cdr3_nt: TGTGCCAGCAGTTCCGGGACTAGCGGGAGGTCCTCCTACAATGAGCAGTTCTTC
cdr3_aa: CASSSGTSGRSSYNEQFF

v_call: TRBV15
clone_size: -
cdr3_length: 15
j_call: TRBJ2-7
d_call: -
cdr3_nt: TGTGCCACCAGCAGAGATCGGATGGCCGGGGCCGAGCAGTACTTC
cdr3_aa: CATSRDRMAGAEQYF